This TCR beta chain was retrieved from a study of blood T cells in healthy people across ages (dated by TCRdb to between 2014 and 2017). Looking at the study overall: In model experiments, template switching captured roughly one uniquely barcoded TCR beta cDNA molecule for every two T cells. Donors were grouped into four age groups: young (average about 15 years), middle-aged (roughly 40), aged (approximately 58) and long-lived (less than 85). Using deep sequencing normalized with unique cDNA molecular identifiers, the study measured how TCR beta repertoire diversity changes with age. Two additional independent replicas of 1 million unique cDNA reads from the same blood draw were analyzed for two donors (one aged 18 to 30 and one aged 80 or older).

This clonotype was observed a handful of times. The antigen it binds to is not known. Nothing much larger sits one base from this clone, and base qualities are not available. The donors were around 39 Caucasian individuals from Russia, aged about 6 to 100 years, who were systemically healthy. Each donor gave about 9.8 milliliters of peripheral blood, drawn into EDTA-treated Vacutainer tubes. Ficoll-Paque density-gradient centrifugation was used to isolate PBMCs, with at least 6.5 million obtained per sample. Trizol reagent was used to extract total RNA from the PBMCs, yielding at least 6 micrograms per sample. For every donor, flow cytometry on a PBMC aliquot measured the percentage of naive CD45RAhigh/CD27high T cells. The study at large found these results: Conclusive comparison of naive and antigen-experienced compartments was prevented by the profiling of bulk unsorted PBMCs. There was a strong correlation between observed TCR beta diversity and the percentage of naive T cells measured by flow cytometry. Estimates of total diversity based on one million sequenced T cells were considered lower bounds and underestimates. The long-lived group showed more naive CD4+ T cells, fewer expanded clones and increased TCR diversity than the aged group, suggesting age selection. Observed TCR beta diversity per million T cells fell roughly linearly with age, and a significant reduction was already apparent by age around 39. Donor CMV infection status was unknown, potentially confounding age-related changes in expanded clonotypes.

The germline V gene encodes CDR1 MGHRA and CDR2 YSYEKL. The CDR3 holds 16 amino acids from the cysteine to the phenylalanine. The read is trimmed to its CDR3 DNA, 48 bases read in frame from base 1. V is cut by 0 bases and J by 4 bases, and the space between the germline ends is 14 bases. The library was produced with 5' RACE. Data came from an Illumina HiSeq 2500. A second roughly 6 to 11 cycle PCR used a sample-barcoded 5' primer and a J-beta primer mix. Each TCR beta cDNA molecule received a unique molecular identifier from a template-switch 5' adaptor carrying 12 random nucleotides. Each sample yielded at least 3 million CDR3-containing paired-end reads. All of the RNA was converted into first-strand cDNA using the Mint cDNA synthesis kit, with a TRBC-specific oligonucleotide serving as the primer. All cDNA was treated with uracil-DNA glycosylase and then went through a first 18-cycle PCR with the universal primers M1SS and BC2_uni_R. The authors' pipeline ran thus. For normalization, 1 million high-quality reads were randomly selected from each sample, with every read carrying a distinct molecular identifier. Instead of being binned into consensus sequences, reads with shared molecular identifiers were discarded. MiTCR, run with a Q25 quality threshold and the strictest error-elimination algorithm, handled CDR3 identification, clonotype clustering and error correction. A nonparametric unseen species model using Euler transformation provided a lower-bound estimate of total TCR beta diversity. The public reads were quality trimmed at Q25 with fastp and then assembled into clones with MiXCR by TCRdb, keeping productive beta chains. CDR3 protein sequences are deduplicated, and each keeps its most common genes and DNA. TCRdb assigned the V and J calls; the authors' analysis was not used. The sample table holds some 800,000 distinct CDR3 sequences, of which 20% to 25% were seen once. The ten largest clones capture under 4.5% of the sample.

The data also belong to a second study, concerning T cells of mothers and their children. In that second paper, the authors write: Nine systemically healthy Caucasian individuals served as donors, namely three mothers together with their six children. cDNA synthesis used all of the extracted RNA, with roughly 1.5 ug of RNA in each 15 ul reaction. In the second PCR, the M1S primer added sample barcodes and 2-4 random nucleotides. Over 8 million TCR beta CDR3 reads came from each mother, compared with around 3 million reads from each child. Thymic selection similarly shapes TCR recombination output in related and unrelated pairs, with minor effect from inherited differences. Normalized repertoire overlap was always slightly but never significantly higher in related than unrelated mother-child pairs. Persistent microchimeric T cell clones were not detected, at a sensitivity of around 99 clones per million clonotypes. The study used deep NGS to compare TCR beta repertoires of mothers and children, seeking features distinguishing related mother-child pairs from unrelated individuals. On average, the children were approximately 11 +/- 4 years old, while the mothers were about 38 +/- 4 years old. After adapter ligation with NEBNext reagents, the libraries were sequenced on Illumina HiSeq 2000 with 100+100 nt paired-end reads. To prevent cross-contamination, the mother and child libraries were prepared a month apart and were sequenced in separate runs. Each donor had between about 450,000 and 2,200,000 distinct TCR beta clonotypes identified. Naive TCR beta clonotypes were estimated from low-frequency clonotypes matched to each donor's FACS-determined naive share, without sorting.

The clonotype comes from a boy younger than 18 in good health. The rearranged segments are TRBV4-1 and TRBJ2-3; tentative D gene TRBD2, with 6 bases matching. Specimen: blood. The bases read TGCGCCAGCAGCCAAGACAGCGGAGGGGATTCAGATACGCAGTATTTT. Its protein is CASSQDSGGDSDTQYF.